The 18 T cell receptor beta chains presented below share a single source sample, sequenced in a study of beta chain features in type 1 diabetes. Study results and caveats: Within each of all four CD4+ subsets, Type 1 diabetes patients had TCRB CDR3s that were moderately but significantly shorter.

The sequenced template was cDNA made from the entire isolated RNA. Repertoires were generated with immunoSEQ multiplex PCR, while TCRdb's copy carries only in-frame clones and drops some. Of fewer than 200,000 clones detected, approximately 10% appear once; the ten largest clones hold around 0.5%. These receptors have no known antigen. The sequencing input was central memory CD4+ T cells from blood. The receptors come from a man aged 25-40 years with type 1 diabetes.

Concerning this clone itself: The sample contains more than one DNA sequence encoding this CDR3. This chain joins TRBV7-2 and TRBJ2-2; D call uncertain. CDR3 length: 13 amino acids. Between the trimmed V and J ends, which lost 5 bases and 3 bases, there was a span of 7 bases. Germline lookup yields CDR1 SGHTA and CDR2 FQGNSA. CDR3 DNA sequence: TGTGCCAGCAGCGTCGACTACACCGGGGAGCTGTTTTTT. The encoded protein is CASSVDYTGELFF.

V and J are TRBV28 and TRBJ2-1; D not certain. Germline V lookup: CDR1 MDHEN, CDR2 SYDVKM. The CDR3 is 14 amino acids. Deletions cut 1 base from V and 2 bases from J, with 6 bases between. The CDR3 region is CASSLYGTYNEQFF. The CDR3, as DNA: TGTGCCAGCAGTTTATACGGTACCTACAATGAGCAGTTCTTC.

This clone turned up a few times. The chain carries TRBV5-4 and TRBJ2-7, with a weak D call TRBD1 (5 bases). CDR1 SGHNT and CDR2 YYREEE come from the germline V gene (reference sequence). CDR3 length equals 14 residues. V was pared by 0 bases and J by 2 bases, with 9 bases between. The CDR3 nucleotides read TGTGCCAGCAGCTTGGACAGGATGCCCTACGAGCAGTACTTC. This codes for CASSLDRMPYEQYF.

The CDR3 loop reads CASRKRGQYTGNTIYF. In DNA, the CDR3 is TGTGCCAGCAGAAAGCGCGGGCAGTACACTGGAAACACCATATATTTT. The rearrangement links TRBV5-6 to TRBJ1-3; D gene ambiguous. The V end was cut by 5 bases, the J end by 2 bases, with 17 bases between. Germline-derived CDR1 and CDR2 are SGHDT and YYEEEE. This CDR3 region has 16 residues.

CDR3 bases: TGTGCCAGCAGTGAAGCGGGAGGGTACTCCTACGAGCAGTACTTC. The encoded protein is CASSEAGGYSYEQYF. The V call is TRBV2, the J call TRBJ2-7; 7 bases agree with TRBD2. J was trimmed by 0 bases and V by 0 bases; bases with no gene match: 2. The germline V gene encodes CDR1 SNHLY and CDR2 FYNNEI. The CDR3 length is 15 residues. The variable domain in full, completed from reference TRBV2 and TRBJ2-7, reads EPEVTQTPSHQVTQMGQEVILRCVPISNHLYFYWYRQILGQKVEFLVSFYNNEISEKSEIFDDQFSVERPDGSNFTLKIRSTKLEDSAMYFCASSEAGGYSYEQYFGPGTRLTVT.

In this sample, this clone turned up a few times. The chain links TRBV4-1 to TRBJ2-7, with D tentatively TRBD1 (5 bases). The CDR3 extends over 14 amino acids. V dropped 2 bases and J dropped 6 bases, with 14 bases sitting between them. Germline V gene lookup returns CDR1 MGHRA and CDR2 YSYEKL. In nucleotides, the CDR3 is TGCGCCAGCAGCCAACTGACAGTCTTCGCCGAGCAGTACTTC. Amino acid sequence: CASSQLTVFAEQYF.

This clone was found a few times. The chain is built from TRBV5-1 and TRBJ2-3; 11 bases are a match to TRBD2. Germline assignment: CDR1 SGHRS and CDR2 YFSETQ. CDR3 size: 16 residues. The ends lost 4 bases at V and 3 bases at J; junction bases unmatched: 7. The CDR3 DNA reads TGCGCCAGCAGCCCCTCCACTAGCGGGAGAACAGATACGCAGTATTTT. It codes for CASSPSTSGRTDTQYF.

The V call is TRBV4-1, the J call TRBJ2-7, with 8 positions matching TRBD1. Germline CDR1 MGHRA, CDR2 YSYEKL. The CDR3 contains 14 residues. V lost 2 bases to trimming and J lost 2 bases; unmatched junction nucleotides: 2. The CDR3 loop reads CASSQRQGPYEQYF. The CDR3 bases are TGCGCCAGCAGCCAAAGACAGGGGCCCTACGAGCAGTACTTC.

The rearrangement joins TRBV2 to TRBJ2-2; no definite D call. The CDR3 extends over 13 amino acids. Germline-derived CDR1 and CDR2 are SNHLY and FYNNEI. V lost 6 bases, J lost 5 bases, and 10 bases lay in between. CDR3 amino acids: CASRSVTTGELFF. DNA for the CDR3: TGTGCCAGCAGGTCGGTCACGACCGGGGAGCTGTTTTTT.

The sample holds a few counts of this clone. In nucleotides, the CDR3 is TGTGCCAGCAGCTTAGCGAGGACAGGGCATGGCTACACCTTC. It encodes CASSLARTGHGYTF. This sequence joins TRBV7-2 and TRBJ1-2; 8 bases fit TRBD1. Per germline, CDR1 SGHTA and CDR2 FQGNSA. J lost 6 bases, V lost 0 bases, and 3 bases had no gene match. The CDR3 has 14 residues. The full variable domain, its missing parts supplied by reference TRBV7-2 and TRBJ1-2, is GAGVSQSPSNKVTEKGKDVELRCDPISGHTALYWYRQSLGQGLEFLIYFQGNSAPDKSGLPSDRFSAERTGGSVSTLTIQRTQQEDSAVYLCASSLARTGHGYTFGSGTRLTVV.

The chain is built from TRBV28 and TRBJ2-3, with TRBD1 as a possible D gene (5 bases). CDR1 MDHEN and CDR2 SYDVKM come from the germline V gene. Trimming took 6 bases from V and 8 from J, leaving 12 bases between them. The CDR3 totals 12 residues. CDR3 bases: TGTGCCAGCAGCCGGAGTCAGGGTACGCAGTATTTT. It codes for CASSRSQGTQYF.

The chain recombines TRBV18 with TRBJ1-5; TRBD1 matches 9 bases. This CDR3 is built from 17 residues. Losses at the gene ends were 1 base for V and 3 bases for J; bases not matched to a gene: 7. Germline CDR1 and CDR2: KGHSH and LQKENI. This CDR3 is CASSPRPGTGNNQPQHF. The CDR3 DNA sequence: TGTGCCAGCTCACCACGACCGGGGACAGGGAACAATCAGCCCCAGCATTTT.

The chain recombines TRBV5-1 with TRBJ2-3; 10 positions match TRBD2. Germline trimming cut 4 bases from V and 0 bases from J; bases unmatched to any gene: 5. The germline CDR1 and CDR2 sequences are SGHRS and YFSETQ. This CDR3 is built from 16 residues. Written as DNA, the CDR3 is TGCGCCAGCAGCCCTGGACTAGCGGCTAGCACAGATACGCAGTATTTT. Translated: CASSPGLAASTDTQYF.

The J gene is TRBJ2-1, the V gene TRBV7-6; 9 nucleotides align to TRBD2. J gave up 9 bases and V 8 bases, and 8 bases lay outside the gene matches. Germline CDR1 is SGHVS and CDR2 is FNYEAQ. The CDR3 runs to 13 residues. CDR3: CASGGRAGGEQFF. For the CDR3, the DNA is TGTGCCAGCGGCGGGAGGGCCGGAGGTGAGCAGTTCTTC.

The V call is TRBV27, the J call TRBJ2-7; possible D gene TRBD1, 6 bases. The germline CDR1 and CDR2 sequences are MNHEY and SMNVEV (reference sequence). CDR3 size: 13 residues. Deletions cut 1 base from V and 9 bases from J, with 13 bases between. Here the CDR3 reads CASSLLTGKLQYF. CDR3 DNA sequence: TGTGCCAGCAGTTTATTAACAGGGAAACTGCAGTACTTC.

This chain uses TRBV5-5 with TRBJ1-1; a weak D match, TRBD1 (6 bases). Per germline, CDR1 SGHKS and CDR2 YYEKEE (reference sequence). Trimming took 2 bases from V and 1 from J, leaving 12 bases between them. The CDR3 is 15 amino acids. CDR3: CASSLYGQPNTEAFF. The CDR3 region has the DNA TGTGCCAGCAGCTTATATGGACAGCCGAACACTGAAGCTTTCTTT.

The chain combines TRBV7-9 with TRBJ1-1, with D possibly matching TRBD1 (5 bases). The V and J ends lost 1 base and 3 bases respectively, with 9 bases between them. Germline V gives CDR1 SEHNR, CDR2 FQNEAQ (reference sequence). The CDR3 length is 14 residues. The CDR3 DNA reads as TGTGCCAGCAGCTTAGGGGAGGGGTACACTGAAGCTTTCTTT. It codes for CASSLGEGYTEAFF.

The rearrangement links TRBV29-1 to TRBJ2-3; 7 bases fit TRBD1. The junction had 4 bases not matched to a gene; V was cut back by 5 bases and J by 5 bases. The length of the CDR3 is 12 residues. CDR1 SQVTM and CDR2 ANQGSEA come from the germline V gene. CDR3 sequence: CSVRRQGDTQYF. CDR3 sequence (DNA): TGCAGCGTTAGACGACAGGGAGATACGCAGTATTTT.